Each of the 29 T cell receptor beta chains below was sequenced from the same sample in a study of shared clonotypes between healthy human individuals. Only in-frame clones appear in the TCRdb table, and some are missing; sequencing was by immunoSEQ multiplex PCR. The table shows more than 2 million clones, with just under 95% occurring only once. CD45RO-negative CD8 cells positively selected for CCR7 made up the naive population, which excluded terminally differentiated effector memory CD45RA+ cells. The sample consisted of naive CD8+ T cells from PBMCs. The receptors were sampled from a man between 18 and 35 years old in good health. Some clones in this sample may be carry-over from other donors' samples.

The CDR3 coding sequence is TGTGCCACGAGGGTGGACGGGGGCAATCAGCCCCAGCATTTT. Residues: CATRVDGGNQPQHF. The chain has TRBV15 and TRBJ1-5; D is unresolved. The V and J ends lost 9 bases and 2 bases respectively, with 14 bases between them. Germline CDR1 and CDR2: LNHNV and YYDKDF (reference sequence). The CDR3 has 14 residues.

This sequence joins TRBV7-9 and TRBJ1-5; 9 nucleotides line up with TRBD1. The CDR3 is 18 residues long. CDR1 is SEHNR and CDR2 is FQNEAQ in the germline V gene (reference sequence). V shed 4 bases and J 4 bases; nucleotides not matched to a gene: 14. This CDR3 is CASSSTTSGTGSNQPQHF. For the CDR3, the DNA is TGTGCCAGCAGCTCAACCACCTCCGGGACAGGGAGTAATCAGCCCCAGCATTTT. The variable domain in full, with the rest retrieved from reference TRBV7-9 and TRBJ1-5, is DTGVSQNPRHKITKRGQNVTFRCDPISEHNRLYWYRQTLGQGPEFLTYFQNEAQLEKSRLLSDRFSAERPKGSFSTLEIQRTEQGDSAMYLCASSSTTSGTGSNQPQHFGDGTRLSIL.

The rearrangement joins TRBV11-2 to TRBJ2-7; no definite D call. V gave up 0 bases and J gave up 2 bases, with 14 bases separating them. The CDR3 has 16 amino acids. Per the germline V gene, CDR1 is SGHAT and CDR2 is FQNNGV. The CDR3 is CASSLDPRVGTYEQYF. The CDR3 DNA is TGTGCCAGCAGCTTAGACCCAAGGGTCGGAACCTACGAGCAGTACTTC.

This clone was observed once. The junction shows a germline mismatch at one end, possibly a read error. The chain employs TRBV27 and TRBJ2-5; D tentatively reads TRBD1 or TRBD2 (5 bases each). Germline V gene data show CDR1 as MNHEY and CDR2 as SMNVEV (reference sequence). CDR3 length equals 15 residues. The CDR3 loop is CASSPTPGGKETQYF. The CDR3 nucleotides read TGTGCCAGCAGTCCCACTCCTGGGGGTAAAGAGACCCAATACTTC.

The chain employs TRBV14 and TRBJ2-1; D might be TRBD1 (5 bases). This CDR3 contains 16 residues. Germline loops: CDR1 SGHDN, CDR2 FVKESK. The V and J ends lost 1 base and 9 bases respectively, with 19 bases between them. The CDR3, as DNA: TGTGCCAGCAGCCAAGTGGTCACAGGAGAAAGCGCTGAGCAGTTCTTC. As protein: CASSQVVTGESAEQFF.

The gene calls are TRBV4-3 and TRBJ1-2; the D is unclear. Germline V gene lookup returns CDR1 LGHNA and CDR2 YSLEER. This CDR3 region has 15 residues. V gave up 0 bases and J gave up 8 bases, with 16 bases separating them. CDR3 sequence (DNA): TGCGCCAGCAGCCAAGATGGCGGGCCCCTGGCAGGCTACACCTTC. It is translated as CASSQDGGPLAGYTF.

Regarding this clone: Distinct nucleotide sequences in the sample also encode this CDR3. This chain connects TRBV27 to TRBJ1-1; D remains unclear. CDR3 length: 14 residues. Trimming removed 2 bases from V and 0 bases from J, with 7 bases in between. Germline values: CDR1 MNHEY, CDR2 SMNVEV (reference sequence). The CDR3 DNA reads TGTGCCAGCAGTTTACGAGGAGTGAACACTGAAGCTTTCTTT. Protein: CASSLRGVNTEAFF.

The rearrangement links TRBV11-3 to TRBJ2-7; D is perhaps TRBD1 (6 bases). The CDR3 is 14 amino acids. V dropped 5 bases and J dropped 2 bases, with 13 bases sitting between them. Germline loops: CDR1 SGHNT, CDR2 YENEEA. The CDR3: CASSKNDRPYEQYF. The CDR3 DNA reads TGTGCCAGCAGCAAAAACGACAGGCCCTACGAGCAGTACTTC.

The V gene is TRBV27, the J gene TRBJ2-7; no clear D. Trimming removed 6 bases from V and 3 bases from J, with 6 bases in between. Germline CDR1 MNHEY, CDR2 SMNVEV (reference sequence). The CDR3 sequence is 11 residues long. The CDR3 coding sequence is TGTGCCAGCAGCCACCTCTACGAGCAGTACTTC. It is translated as CASSHLYEQYF.

The chain combines TRBV27 with TRBJ2-3, with D possibly matching TRBD1 (6 bases). Per germline, CDR1 MNHEY and CDR2 SMNVEV (reference sequence). The ends were cut back, 5 bases at V and 2 bases at J, with 17 bases in the middle. The CDR3 contains 16 residues. The CDR3 loop is CASSLQGHYNTDTQYF. The CDR3 nucleotides read TGTGCCAGCAGTCTACAGGGACATTACAACACAGATACGCAGTATTTT.

The V call is TRBV5-1, the J call TRBJ1-1; no clear D. The CDR3 has 14 amino acids. The germline V gene has CDR1 SGHRS and CDR2 YFSETQ. V lost 4 bases, J lost 0 bases, and 10 bases lay in between. The CDR3, as DNA: TGCGCCAGCAGCCACGCAGGAATGAACACTGAAGCTTTCTTT. This sequence encodes CASSHAGMNTEAFF.

The chain links TRBV12-5 to TRBJ2-5; 10 bases match TRBD2. The ends lost 6 bases at V and 3 bases at J; junction bases unmatched: 1. The CDR3 covers 13 residues. In germline, CDR1 is LGHNT, CDR2 FRNRAP. CDR3 DNA sequence: TGTGCTAGTGGCACTAGCGGGAAAGAGACCCAGTACTTC. Translated: CASGTSGKETQYF.

The chain links TRBV9 to TRBJ2-7; the D gene is possibly TRBD1 (6 bases). V lost 3 bases, J lost 0 bases, and 13 bases lay in between. Germline CDR1 is SGDLS and CDR2 is YYNGEE. The CDR3 loop spans 15 amino acids. Here the CDR3 reads CASSASGANSYEQYF. In DNA, the CDR3 is TGTGCCAGCAGCGCGTCAGGGGCGAACTCCTACGAGCAGTACTTC.

The chain employs TRBV27 and TRBJ1-4; D is unresolved. This CDR3 comprises 15 residues. V gave up 5 bases and J gave up 0 bases, with 10 bases separating them. Germline V CDR1 and CDR2: MNHEY, SMNVEV (reference sequence). CDR3 in amino acids: CASSTRISTNEKLFF. The DNA of the CDR3 is TGTGCCAGCAGTACCAGGATCTCAACTAATGAAAAACTGTTTTTT.

V and J are TRBV27 and TRBJ1-2; D uncertain. The germline gives CDR1 MNHEY, CDR2 SMNVEV (reference sequence). This CDR3 is built from 14 residues. V was trimmed by 6 bases and J by 5 bases, leaving 16 bases between them. This CDR3 is CASRSEGRRYGYTF. The CDR3 coding sequence is TGTGCCAGCAGGTCCGAGGGTAGGCGGTATGGCTACACCTTC.

This clone has a single count. The chain recombines TRBV15 with TRBJ2-3; the D call may be TRBD1 or TRBD2 (5 bases each). With 4 bases removed from V and 0 bases from J, the gap between germline ends came to 11 bases. This CDR3 has 15 amino acids. Per the germline V gene, CDR1 is LNHNV and CDR2 is YYDKDF (reference sequence). CDR3: CATSNGAQSTDTQYF. In DNA form, the CDR3 reads TGTGCCACCAGCAACGGGGCCCAAAGCACAGATACGCAGTATTTT.

The chain combines TRBV28 with TRBJ2-7; D unclear. The CDR3 loop spans 12 amino acids. Germline V gene sequence: CDR1 MDHEN, CDR2 SYDVKM. V was pared by 10 bases and J by 2 bases, with 12 bases between. The CDR3: CATRTVPYEQYF. The CDR3 DNA reads as TGTGCCACCCGAACGGTCCCCTACGAGCAGTACTTC.

CDR3 amino acids: CASSQGNSPLHF. CDR3 nucleotide sequence: TGTGCCAGCAGTCAAGGGAATTCACCCCTCCACTTT. The chain employs TRBV7-9 and TRBJ1-6; D is ambiguous. The germline V and J ends were trimmed by 6 bases and 7 bases, with 7 bases remaining between them. Germline CDR1 SEHNR, CDR2 FQNEAQ (reference sequence). The CDR3 is 12 amino acids.

The chain employs TRBV9 and TRBJ2-3; D possibly corresponds to TRBD2 (5 bases). Looked up from germline, CDR1 is SGDLS and CDR2 is YYNGEE. V shed 3 bases and J shed 4 bases, with 18 bases lying between them. The CDR3 length is 16 residues. CDR3 nucleotides: TGTGCCAGCAGCGCTTCTCCAGGACTCCCGGCAGATACGCAGTATTTT. Protein: CASSASPGLPADTQYF.

The chain carries TRBV28 and TRBJ2-1; TRBD2 matches 11 bases. Germline V CDR1 and CDR2: MDHEN, SYDVKM. The V and J ends lost 5 bases and 6 bases, in that order; junction bases with no gene match: 21. This CDR3 is built from 20 residues. In DNA, the CDR3 is TGTGCCAGCAGTCCCAGAAGGGAAGGTAGCGGGAGGGCCTTTGTCAATGAGCAGTTCTTC. This codes for CASSPRREGSGRAFVNEQFF.

The chain carries TRBV5-4 and TRBJ2-7; 7 nucleotides line up with TRBD1. This CDR3 contains 13 residues. V was pared by 4 bases and J by 4 bases, with 5 bases of the junction left unmatched. Per the germline V gene, CDR1 is SGHNT and CDR2 is YYREEE (reference sequence). The CDR3 loop is CASSHDRAYEQYF. CDR3 DNA: TGTGCCAGCAGCCATGACAGGGCGTACGAGCAGTACTTC. The variable domain in full, with the rest retrieved from reference TRBV5-4 and TRBJ2-7, is ETGVTQSPTHLIKTRGQQVTLRCSSQSGHNTVSWYQQALGQGPQFIFQYYREEENGRGNFPPRFSGLQFPNYSSELNVNALELDDSALYLCASSHDRAYEQYFGPGTRLTVT.

The chain couples TRBV9 to TRBJ2-3; D not certain. CDR3 size: 16 residues. Germline assignment: CDR1 SGDLS and CDR2 YYNGEE. Deletions cut 2 bases from V and 3 bases from J, with 16 bases between. CDR3 sequence: CASSVRREELTDTQYF. In DNA form, the CDR3 reads TGTGCCAGCAGCGTCCGCAGAGAAGAGTTGACAGATACGCAGTATTTT.

This clone was observed a handful of times. Other DNA sequences within the sample encode an identical CDR3. The chain couples TRBV29-1 to TRBJ2-1; no clear D. V was clipped by 0 bases and J by 4 bases, with 4 bases between them. The germline gives CDR1 SQVTM, CDR2 ANQGSEA. The CDR3 extends over 12 amino acids. Written as DNA, the CDR3 is TGCAGCGTTGAAGACCGTTACAATGAGCAGTTCTTC. Its translation: CSVEDRYNEQFF.

This sequence joins TRBV29-1 and TRBJ2-1, with D perhaps given as TRBD1 or TRBD2 (5 bases each). In germline, CDR1 is SQVTM, CDR2 ANQGSEA. CDR3 size: 13 residues. The DNA for the CDR3 is TGCACCTACCGGGACCGAGACTACAATGAGCAGTTCTTC. Translation: CTYRDRDYNEQFF.

J is TRBJ2-2 and V is TRBV28; 7 bases align to TRBD1. Unmatched junction bases numbered 4, after V lost 6 bases and J lost 3 bases. This CDR3 is built from 14 residues. Per the germline V gene, CDR1 is MDHEN and CDR2 is SYDVKM. The CDR3 DNA reads as TGTGCCAGCAGAGTTCAGGGGGACACCGGGGAGCTGTTTTTT. As protein: CASRVQGDTGELFF.

This chain links TRBV10-3 with TRBJ1-1, with TRBD1 identical over 7 bases. This CDR3 is 16 amino acids long. The V gene end was trimmed by 6 bases and the J gene end by 0 bases; junction bases not matched to a gene: 10. Germline values: CDR1 ENHRY, CDR2 SYGVKD. The CDR3: CAISRDRVSMNTEAFF. The CDR3 DNA follows: TGTGCCATCAGCCGGGACAGAGTCTCCATGAACACTGAAGCTTTCTTT.

The chain recombines TRBV7-2 with TRBJ2-7; 7 bases line up with TRBD1. The CDR3 sequence is 14 residues long. The junction had 5 bases not matched to a gene; V was cut back by 4 bases and J by 2 bases. Looked up from germline, CDR1 is SGHTA and CDR2 is FQGNSA. The CDR3, as DNA: TGTGCCAGCAGCTGGGGACAGCCTGCCTACGAGCAGTACTTC. The encoded protein is CASSWGQPAYEQYF.

The genes are TRBV4-2 and TRBJ2-2, with 7 nucleotides matching TRBD2. Germline values: CDR1 LGHNA, CDR2 YNFKEQ. The junction had 3 bases not matched to a gene; V was cut back by 3 bases and J by 2 bases. This CDR3 is built from 15 residues. The CDR3 DNA is TGTGCCAGCAGCCACCCGGGACTAAACACCGGGGAGCTGTTTTTT. Translating gives CASSHPGLNTGELFF.

The rearrangement links TRBV11-2 to TRBJ2-7, with 11 bases lining up with TRBD1. This CDR3 has 14 residues. The germline V gene encodes CDR1 SGHAT and CDR2 FQNNGV. V shed 4 bases and J 6 bases; nucleotides not matched to a gene: 5. Written as DNA, the CDR3 is TGTGCCAGCAGCTCCGGACAGGGGGCGGCCGAGCAGTACTTC. Protein product: CASSSGQGAAEQYF.